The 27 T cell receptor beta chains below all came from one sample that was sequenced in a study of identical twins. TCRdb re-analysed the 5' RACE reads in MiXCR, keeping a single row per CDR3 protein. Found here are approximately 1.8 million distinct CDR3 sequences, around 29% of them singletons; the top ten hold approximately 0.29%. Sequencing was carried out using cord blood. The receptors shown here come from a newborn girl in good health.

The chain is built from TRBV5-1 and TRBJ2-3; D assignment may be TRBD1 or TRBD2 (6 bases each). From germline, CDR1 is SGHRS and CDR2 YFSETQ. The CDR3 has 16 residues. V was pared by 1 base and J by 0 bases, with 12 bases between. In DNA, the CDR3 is TGCGCCAGCAGCTTGTCCGGGGGCGTTAGCACAGATACGCAGTATTTT. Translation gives CASSLSGGVSTDTQYF.

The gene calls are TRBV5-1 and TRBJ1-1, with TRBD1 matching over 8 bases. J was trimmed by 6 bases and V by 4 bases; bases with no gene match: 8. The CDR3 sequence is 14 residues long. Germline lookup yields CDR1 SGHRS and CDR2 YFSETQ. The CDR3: CASSPGQVGAEAFF. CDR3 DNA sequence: TGCGCCAGCAGCCCGGGACAGGTGGGTGCTGAAGCTTTCTTT.

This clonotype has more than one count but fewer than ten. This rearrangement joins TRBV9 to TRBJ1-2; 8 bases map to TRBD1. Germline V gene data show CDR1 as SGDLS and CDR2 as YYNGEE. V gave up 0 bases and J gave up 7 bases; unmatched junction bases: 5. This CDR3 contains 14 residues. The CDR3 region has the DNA TGTGCCAGCAGCGTAGCAGGGGGCTTATTTGGCTACACCTTC. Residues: CASSVAGGLFGYTF.

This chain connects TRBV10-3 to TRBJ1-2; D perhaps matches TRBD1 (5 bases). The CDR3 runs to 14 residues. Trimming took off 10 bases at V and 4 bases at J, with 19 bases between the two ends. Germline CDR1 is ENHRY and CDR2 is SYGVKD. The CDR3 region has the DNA TGTGCCAGCAGACAGTCAGGGTACTCCTATGGCTACACCTTC. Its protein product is CASRQSGYSYGYTF.

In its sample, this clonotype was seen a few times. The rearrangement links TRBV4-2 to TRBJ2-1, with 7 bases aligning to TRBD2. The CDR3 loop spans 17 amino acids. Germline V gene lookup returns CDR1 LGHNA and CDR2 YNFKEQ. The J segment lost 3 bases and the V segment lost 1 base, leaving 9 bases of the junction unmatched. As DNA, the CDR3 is TGTGCCAGCAGCCAAGGGGTTGGGGGACTAAACTACAATGAGCAGTTCTTC. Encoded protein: CASSQGVGGLNYNEQFF.

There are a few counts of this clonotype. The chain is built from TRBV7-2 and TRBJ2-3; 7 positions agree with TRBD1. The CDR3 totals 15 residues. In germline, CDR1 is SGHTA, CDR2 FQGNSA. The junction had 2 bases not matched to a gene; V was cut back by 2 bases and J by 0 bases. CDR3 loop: CASSLLQGSTDTQYF. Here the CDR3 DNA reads TGTGCCAGCAGCTTATTACAGGGGAGCACAGATACGCAGTATTTT.

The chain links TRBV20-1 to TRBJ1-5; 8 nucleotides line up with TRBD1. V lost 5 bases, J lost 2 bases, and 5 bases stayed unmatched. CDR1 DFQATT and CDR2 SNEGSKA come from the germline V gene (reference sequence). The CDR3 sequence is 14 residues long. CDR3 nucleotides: TGCAGTGCTCGGACAGGGTGGGGCAATCAGCCCCAGCATTTT. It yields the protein CSARTGWGNQPQHF.

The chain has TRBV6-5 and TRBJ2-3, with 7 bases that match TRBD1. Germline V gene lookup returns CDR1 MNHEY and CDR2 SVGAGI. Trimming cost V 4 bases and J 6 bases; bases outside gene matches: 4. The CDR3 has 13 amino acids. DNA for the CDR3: TGTGCCAGCAGTTTTTTCAGGGGGGATACGCAGTATTTT. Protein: CASSFFRGDTQYF.

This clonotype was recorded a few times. The CDR3 bases are TGTGCCATCGCCGGGACTAGCTTCAATGAGCAGTTCTTC. Translated, it gives CAIAGTSFNEQFF. The rearrangement uses TRBV10-3 and TRBJ2-1; 9 nucleotides match TRBD2. Germline V gene lookup returns CDR1 ENHRY and CDR2 SYGVKD. This CDR3 comprises 13 residues. The trim removed 8 bases at V and 6 bases at J, leaving 5 bases unmatched.

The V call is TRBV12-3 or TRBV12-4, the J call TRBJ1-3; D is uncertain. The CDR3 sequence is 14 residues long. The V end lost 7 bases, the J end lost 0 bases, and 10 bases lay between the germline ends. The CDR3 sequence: CASTGLRSGNTIYF. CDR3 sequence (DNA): TGTGCCAGCACCGGGCTTCGCTCTGGAAACACCATATATTTT.

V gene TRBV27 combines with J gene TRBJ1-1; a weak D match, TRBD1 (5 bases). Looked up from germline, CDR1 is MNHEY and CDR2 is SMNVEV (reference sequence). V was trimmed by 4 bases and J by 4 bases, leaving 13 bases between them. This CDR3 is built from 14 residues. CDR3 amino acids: CASSSRDGATEAFF. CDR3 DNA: TGTGCCAGCAGTTCTAGGGATGGGGCCACTGAAGCTTTCTTT.

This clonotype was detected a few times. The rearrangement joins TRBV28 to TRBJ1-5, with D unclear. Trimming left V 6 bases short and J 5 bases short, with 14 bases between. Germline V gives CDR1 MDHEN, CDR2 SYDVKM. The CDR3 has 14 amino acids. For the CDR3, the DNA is TGTGCCAGCAGCCCACCGTGGGAGGATCAGCCCCAGCATTTT. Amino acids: CASSPPWEDQPQHF.

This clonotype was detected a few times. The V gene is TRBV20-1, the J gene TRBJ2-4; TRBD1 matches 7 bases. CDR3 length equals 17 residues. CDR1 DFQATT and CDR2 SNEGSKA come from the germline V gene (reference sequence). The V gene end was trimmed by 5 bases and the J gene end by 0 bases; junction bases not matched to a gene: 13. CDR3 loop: CSAPSATGVLAKNIQYF. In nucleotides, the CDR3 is TGCAGTGCTCCCTCCGCCACAGGGGTCTTAGCCAAAAACATTCAGTACTTC.

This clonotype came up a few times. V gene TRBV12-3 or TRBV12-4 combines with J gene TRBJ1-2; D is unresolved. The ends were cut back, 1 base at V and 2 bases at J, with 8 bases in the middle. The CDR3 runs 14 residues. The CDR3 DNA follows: TGTGCCAGCAGTTTAGACACCTGGAACTATGGCTACACCTTC. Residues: CASSLDTWNYGYTF.

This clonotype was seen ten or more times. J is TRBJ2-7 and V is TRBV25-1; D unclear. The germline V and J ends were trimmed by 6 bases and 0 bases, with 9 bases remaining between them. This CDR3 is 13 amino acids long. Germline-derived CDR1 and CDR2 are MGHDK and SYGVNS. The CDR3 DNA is TGTGCCAGCAGAAAATCGGGCTCCTACGAGCAGTACTTC. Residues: CASRKSGSYEQYF.

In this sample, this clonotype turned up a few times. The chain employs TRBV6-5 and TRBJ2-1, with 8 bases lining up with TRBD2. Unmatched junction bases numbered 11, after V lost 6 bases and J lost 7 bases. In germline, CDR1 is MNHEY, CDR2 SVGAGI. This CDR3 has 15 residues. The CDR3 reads CASSRRSGKGNEQFF. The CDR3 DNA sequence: TGTGCCAGCAGCCGACGTAGCGGGAAGGGAAATGAGCAGTTCTTC.

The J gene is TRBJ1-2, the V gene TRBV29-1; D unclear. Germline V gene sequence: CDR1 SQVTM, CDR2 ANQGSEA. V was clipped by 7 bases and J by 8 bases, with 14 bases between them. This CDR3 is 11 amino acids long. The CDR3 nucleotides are TGCAGCGCCCAGGCGGGAGGAGGCTACACCTTC. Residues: CSAQAGGGYTF.

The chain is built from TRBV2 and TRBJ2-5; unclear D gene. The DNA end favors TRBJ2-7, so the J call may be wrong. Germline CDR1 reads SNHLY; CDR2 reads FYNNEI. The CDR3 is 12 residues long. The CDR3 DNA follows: TGTGCCAGCAAGGATATAGGCTACGAGCAGTACTTC. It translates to CASKDIGYEQYF.

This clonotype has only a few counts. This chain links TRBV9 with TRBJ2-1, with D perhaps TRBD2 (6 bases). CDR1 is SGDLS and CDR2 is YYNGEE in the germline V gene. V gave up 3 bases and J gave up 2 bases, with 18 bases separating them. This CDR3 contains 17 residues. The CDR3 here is CASSALGSGLTYNEQFF. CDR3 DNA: TGTGCCAGCAGCGCCCTGGGCTCGGGACTTACCTACAATGAGCAGTTCTTC. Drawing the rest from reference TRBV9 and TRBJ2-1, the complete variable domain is DSGVTQTPKHLITATGQRVTLRCSPRSGDLSVYWYQQSLDQGLQFLIQYYNGEERAKGNILERFSAQQFPDLHSELNLSSLELGDSALYFCASSALGSGLTYNEQFFGPGTRLTVL.

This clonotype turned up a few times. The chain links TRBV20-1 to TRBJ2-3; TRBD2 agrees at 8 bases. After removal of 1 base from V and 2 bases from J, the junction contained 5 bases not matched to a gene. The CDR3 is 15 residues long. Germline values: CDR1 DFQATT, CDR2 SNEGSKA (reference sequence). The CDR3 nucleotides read TGCAGTGCTAGAGGGCTAGCGGGCCCCACAGATACGCAGTATTTT. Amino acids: CSARGLAGPTDTQYF.

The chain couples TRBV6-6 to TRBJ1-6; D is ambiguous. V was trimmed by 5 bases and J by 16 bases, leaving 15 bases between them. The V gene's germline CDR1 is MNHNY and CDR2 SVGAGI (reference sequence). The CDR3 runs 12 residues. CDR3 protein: CASSPETSGLHF. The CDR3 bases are TGTGCCAGCAGTCCCGAGACCAGTGGGCTCCACTTT.

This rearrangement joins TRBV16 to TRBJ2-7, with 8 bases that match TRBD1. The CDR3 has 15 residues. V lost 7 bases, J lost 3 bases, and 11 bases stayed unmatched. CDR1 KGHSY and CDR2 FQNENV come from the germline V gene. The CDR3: CASTTRQGSSYEQYF. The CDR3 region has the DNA TGTGCCAGCACCACCCGACAGGGGAGTAGCTACGAGCAGTACTTC.

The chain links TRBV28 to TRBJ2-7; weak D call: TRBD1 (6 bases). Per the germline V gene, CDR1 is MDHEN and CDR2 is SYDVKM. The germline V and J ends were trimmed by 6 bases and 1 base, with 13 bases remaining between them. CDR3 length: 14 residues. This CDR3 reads CASRTGQRSYEQYF. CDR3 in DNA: TGTGCCAGCAGAACCGGACAGAGATCCTACGAGCAGTACTTC.

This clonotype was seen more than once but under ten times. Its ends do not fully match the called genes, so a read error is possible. For the CDR3, the DNA is TGCAGTGCAGACGTAGCGGGGGCGGCCACAGGTACGCAGTATTTT. It yields the protein CSADVAGAATGTQYF. The gene calls are TRBV20-1 and TRBJ2-3; 9 positions match TRBD2. The CDR3 has 15 amino acids. Germline-derived CDR1 and CDR2 are DFQATT and SNEGSKA (reference sequence).

The CDR3 sequence is CASSAPGGQYF. The DNA of the CDR3 is TGTGCCAGCAGTGCTCCGGGGGGGCAGTACTTC. V gene TRBV2 combines with J gene TRBJ2-7; 7 nucleotides agree with TRBD2. The J segment lost 9 bases and the V segment lost 4 bases, leaving 3 bases of the junction unmatched. The CDR3 covers 11 residues. The germline gives CDR1 SNHLY, CDR2 FYNNEI.

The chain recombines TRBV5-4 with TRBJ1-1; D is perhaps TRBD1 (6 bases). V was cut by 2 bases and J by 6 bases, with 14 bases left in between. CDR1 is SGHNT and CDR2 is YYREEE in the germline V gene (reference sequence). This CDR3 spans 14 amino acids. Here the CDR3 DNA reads TGTGCCAGCAGCTTTAAAGGGGGACGGGCTGAAGCTTTCTTT. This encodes CASSFKGGRAEAFF.

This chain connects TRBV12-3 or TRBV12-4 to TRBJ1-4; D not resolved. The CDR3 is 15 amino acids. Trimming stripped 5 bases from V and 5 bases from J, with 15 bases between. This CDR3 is CASSIKAEANEKLFF. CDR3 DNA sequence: TGTGCCAGCAGTATCAAAGCAGAGGCGAATGAAAAACTGTTTTTT.